One and the same sample provided the 2 T cell receptor beta chains below, sequenced in a study of T-cell reconstitution after alpha-beta-depleted transplantation in children. Construction of the TCRbeta library involved unique molecular identifiers. TCRdb fed the PCR reads into MiXCR, producing one record per CDR3 protein. The sample shows about 600,000 distinct CDR3 sequences, 10% to 15% of them seen only once. The material sequenced was PBMCs, mostly from graft donor cells, taken 360 days after TCRalphabeta/CD19-depleted stem cell transplant. The source is a male patient younger than 18 who had a stem cell transplant for acute myeloid leukemia, so the T cells may come from the graft donor.

This clonotype was observed a handful of times. The CDR3 loop is CSARVPGQLNYGYTF. For the CDR3, the DNA is TGCAGTGCTAGAGTCCCAGGACAGCTTAACTATGGCTACACCTTC. The chain uses TRBV20-1 and TRBJ1-2; weak D call: TRBD1 (6 bases). Germline values: CDR1 DFQATT, CDR2 SNEGSKA (reference sequence). CDR3 length: 15 residues. V was pared by 1 base and J by 1 base, with 13 bases between.

The chain links TRBV29-1 to TRBJ2-7, with no clear D. The CDR3 sequence is 13 residues long. From germline, CDR1 is SQVTM and CDR2 ANQGSEA. V shed 4 bases and J shed 2 bases, with 12 bases lying between them. As DNA, the CDR3 is TGCAGCGTTGCAGATGACACCCCCTACGAGCAGTACTTC. Amino acid sequence: CSVADDTPYEQYF.